The T cell receptor (beta chain) under discussion was sequenced for a study of regulatory T cells in long-lasting Graves disease. Construction of TCR beta libraries relied on iRepertoire HTBI primers and on Arm-PCR targeting CDR3 regions. As originally analysed: The study identified 62 TRBV and more than 11 TRBJ segments across samples. TCRdb re-derived calls from the multiplex PCR reads in MiXCR, one entry per CDR3 protein. Here the V and J calls rest on TCRdb's processing, not on the authors' analysis. The sample has 300,000 to 400,000 distinct CDR3 sequences; roughly a sixth are singletons. Findings and limits, study-wide: Repertoires from persistent disease leaned toward TRBV28, TRBJ1-2 and TRBJ2-5. The persistent group shared 2,500 or so public clonotypes, more than the roughly 990 shared by new patients.

For this clonotype: No antigen is known for it.

CDR3 length: 18 residues. Per the germline V gene, CDR1 is SGHRS and CDR2 is YFSETQ. Trimming shortened V by 4 bases and J by 0 bases, and 22 bases separated the two germline ends. Documented time point: newly diagnosed GD, antithyroid drugs for less than 3 months. Extracted PBMC RNA gave rise to the TCR library. The V and J genes are TRBV5-1 and TRBJ1-1, with D uncertain. The material was peripheral blood mononuclear cells (PBMCs), obtained at new diagnosis, from a patient treated with antithyroid drugs. This clonotype was obtained from a female donor with Graves disease. The CDR3 loop is CASSSVVTDLNLNTEAFF. In DNA, the CDR3 is TGCGCCAGCAGCAGCGTGGTAACAGATCTTAACTTGAACACTGAAGCTTTCTTT.